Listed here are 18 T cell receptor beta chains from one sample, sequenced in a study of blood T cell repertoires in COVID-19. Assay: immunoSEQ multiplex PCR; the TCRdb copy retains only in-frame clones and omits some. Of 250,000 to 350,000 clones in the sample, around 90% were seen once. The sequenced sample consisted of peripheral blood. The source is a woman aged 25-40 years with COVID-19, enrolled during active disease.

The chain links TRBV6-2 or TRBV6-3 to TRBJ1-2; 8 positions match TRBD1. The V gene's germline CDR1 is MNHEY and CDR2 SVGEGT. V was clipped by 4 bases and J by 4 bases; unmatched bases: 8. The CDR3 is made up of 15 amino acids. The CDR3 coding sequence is TGTGCCAGCAGTTTCACAGGGGGTGATTTCTATGGCTACACCTTC. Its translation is CASSFTGGDFYGYTF.

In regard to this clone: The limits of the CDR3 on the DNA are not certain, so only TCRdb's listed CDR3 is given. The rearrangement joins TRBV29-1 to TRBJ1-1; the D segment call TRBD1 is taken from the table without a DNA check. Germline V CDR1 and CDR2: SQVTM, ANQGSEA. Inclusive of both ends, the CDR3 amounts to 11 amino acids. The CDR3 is CSVGEGAYGFF.

CDR3 DNA sequence: TGCAGCGTGGCCGGGACAGGGGCTGGCGAGCAGTACTTC. It translates to CSVAGTGAGEQYF. The V gene is TRBV29-1, the J gene TRBJ2-7, with 10 bases matching TRBD1. This CDR3 is built from 13 residues. Losses at the gene ends were 6 bases for V and 6 bases for J; bases not matched to a gene: 8. The V gene's germline CDR1 is SQVTM and CDR2 ANQGSEA.

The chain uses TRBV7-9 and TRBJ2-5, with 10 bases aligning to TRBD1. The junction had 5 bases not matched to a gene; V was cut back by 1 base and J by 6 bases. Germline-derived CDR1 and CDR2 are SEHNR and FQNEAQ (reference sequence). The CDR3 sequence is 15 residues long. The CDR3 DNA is TGTGCCAGCAGCTTAGGTGGGACAGGGGTTCAGACCCAGTACTTC. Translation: CASSLGGTGVQTQYF.

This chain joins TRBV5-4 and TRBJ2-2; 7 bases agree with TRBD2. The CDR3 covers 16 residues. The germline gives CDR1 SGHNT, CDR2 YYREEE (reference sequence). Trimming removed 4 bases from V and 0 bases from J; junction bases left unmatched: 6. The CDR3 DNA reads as TGTGCCAGCAGCCCTGGACTAGGTTCGAACACCGGGGAGCTGTTTTTT. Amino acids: CASSPGLGSNTGELFF.

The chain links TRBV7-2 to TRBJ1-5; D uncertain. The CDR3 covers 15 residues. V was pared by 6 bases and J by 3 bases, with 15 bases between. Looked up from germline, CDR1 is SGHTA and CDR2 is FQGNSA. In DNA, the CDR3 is TGTGCCAGCAGTTTCGAGACGGGGATCAATCAGCCCCAGCATTTT. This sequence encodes CASSFETGINQPQHF.

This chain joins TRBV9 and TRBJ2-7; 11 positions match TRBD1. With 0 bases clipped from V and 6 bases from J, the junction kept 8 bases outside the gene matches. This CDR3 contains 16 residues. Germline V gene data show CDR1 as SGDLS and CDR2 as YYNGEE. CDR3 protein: CASSVGPGTGGVEQYF. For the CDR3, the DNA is TGTGCCAGCAGCGTAGGCCCCGGGACAGGGGGGGTCGAGCAGTACTTC.

The CDR3 reads CASRPDNQEYSNQPQHF. CDR3 DNA: TGTGCCAGCCGCCCCGACAACCAAGAATATAGCAATCAGCCCCAGCATTTT. The chain has TRBV27 and TRBJ1-5; D remains ambiguous. This CDR3 has 17 amino acids. The V gene lost 8 bases and the J gene lost 0 bases, with 20 bases spanning the gap. Germline CDR1 and CDR2: MNHEY and SMNVEV (reference sequence).

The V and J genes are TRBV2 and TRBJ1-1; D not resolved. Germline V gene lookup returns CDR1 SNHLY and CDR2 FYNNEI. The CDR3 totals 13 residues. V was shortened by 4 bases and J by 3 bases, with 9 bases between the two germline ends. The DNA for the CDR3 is TGTGCCAGCAGTGTAGACAAGTACACTGAAGCTTTCTTT. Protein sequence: CASSVDKYTEAFF.

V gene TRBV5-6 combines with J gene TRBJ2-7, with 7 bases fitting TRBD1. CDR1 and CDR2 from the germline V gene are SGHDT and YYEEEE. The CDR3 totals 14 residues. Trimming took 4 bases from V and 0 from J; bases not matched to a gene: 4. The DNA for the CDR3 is TGTGCCAGCAGCCCCGGGACAGCCTCCTACGAGCAGTACTTC. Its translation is CASSPGTASYEQYF. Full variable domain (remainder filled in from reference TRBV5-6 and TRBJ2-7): DAGVTQSPTHLIKTRGQQVTLRCSPKSGHDTVSWYQQALGQGPQFIFQYYEEEERQRGNFPDRFSGHQFPNYSSELNVNALLLGDSALYLCASSPGTASYEQYFGPGTRLTVT.

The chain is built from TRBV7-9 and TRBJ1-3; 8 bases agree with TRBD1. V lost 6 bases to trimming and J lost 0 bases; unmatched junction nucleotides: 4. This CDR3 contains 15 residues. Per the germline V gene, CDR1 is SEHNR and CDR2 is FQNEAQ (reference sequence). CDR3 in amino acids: CASRATGGSGNTIYF. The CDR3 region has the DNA TGTGCCAGCAGAGCCACAGGGGGCTCTGGAAACACCATATATTTT.

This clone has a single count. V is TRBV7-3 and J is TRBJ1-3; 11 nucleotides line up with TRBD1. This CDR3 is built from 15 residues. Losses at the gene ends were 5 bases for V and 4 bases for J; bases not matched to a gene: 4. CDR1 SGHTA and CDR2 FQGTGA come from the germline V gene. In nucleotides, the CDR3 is TGTGCCAGCAGCCCCGGGACAGGGGGAGGAAACACCATATATTTT. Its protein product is CASSPGTGGGNTIYF. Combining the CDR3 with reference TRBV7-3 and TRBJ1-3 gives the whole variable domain GAGVSQTPSNKVTEKGKYVELRCDPISGHTALYWYRQSLGQGPEFLIYFQGTGAADDSGLPNDRFFAVRPEGSVSTLKIQRTERGDSAVYLCASSPGTGGGNTIYFGEGSWLTVV.

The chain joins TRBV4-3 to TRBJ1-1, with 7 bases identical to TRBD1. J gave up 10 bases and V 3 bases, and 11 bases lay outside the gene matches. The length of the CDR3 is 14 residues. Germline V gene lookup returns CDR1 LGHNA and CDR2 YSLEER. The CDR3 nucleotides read TGCGCCAGCAGCCAGACCAGCGACAGGGTGTCAGCTTTCTTT. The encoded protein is CASSQTSDRVSAFF.

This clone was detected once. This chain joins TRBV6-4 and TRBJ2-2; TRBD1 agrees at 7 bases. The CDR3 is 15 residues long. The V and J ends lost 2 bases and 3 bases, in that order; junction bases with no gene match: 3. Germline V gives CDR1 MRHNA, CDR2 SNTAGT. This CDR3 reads CASSDTTGDTGELFF. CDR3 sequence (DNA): TGTGCCAGCAGTGACACAACAGGGGACACCGGGGAGCTGTTTTTT.

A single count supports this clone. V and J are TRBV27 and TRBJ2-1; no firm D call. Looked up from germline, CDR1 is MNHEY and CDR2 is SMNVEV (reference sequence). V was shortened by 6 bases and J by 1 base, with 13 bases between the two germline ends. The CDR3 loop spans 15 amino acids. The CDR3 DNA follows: TGTGCCAGCAGCGACAACTTCCTATCCTACAATGAGCAGTTCTTC. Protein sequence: CASSDNFLSYNEQFF.

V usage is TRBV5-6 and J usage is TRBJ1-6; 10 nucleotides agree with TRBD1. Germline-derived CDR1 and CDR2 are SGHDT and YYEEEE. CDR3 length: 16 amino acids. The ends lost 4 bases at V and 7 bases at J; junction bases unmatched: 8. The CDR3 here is CASSEGTGAPNSPLHF. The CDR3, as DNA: TGTGCCAGCAGCGAGGGGACAGGGGCTCCCAATTCACCCCTCCACTTT.

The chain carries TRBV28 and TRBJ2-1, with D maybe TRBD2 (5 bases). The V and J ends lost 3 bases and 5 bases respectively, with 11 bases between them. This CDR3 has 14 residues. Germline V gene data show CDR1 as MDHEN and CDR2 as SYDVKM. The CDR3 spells CASSFYGLDNEQFF. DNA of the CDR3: TGTGCCAGCAGTTTTTACGGACTGGACAATGAGCAGTTCTTC. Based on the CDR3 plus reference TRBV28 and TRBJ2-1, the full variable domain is DVKVTQSSRYLVKRTGEKVFLECVQDMDHENMFWYRQDPGLGLRLIYFSYDVKMKEKGDIPEGYSVSREKKERFSLILESASTNQTSMYLCASSFYGLDNEQFFGPGTRLTVL.

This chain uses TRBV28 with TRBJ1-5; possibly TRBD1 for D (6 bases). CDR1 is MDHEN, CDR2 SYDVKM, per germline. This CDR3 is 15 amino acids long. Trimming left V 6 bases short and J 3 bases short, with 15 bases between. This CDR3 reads CASSMGRGVNQPQHF. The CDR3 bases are TGTGCCAGCAGCATGGGCAGGGGTGTCAATCAGCCCCAGCATTTT.